These 10 T cell receptor beta chains originate from one sample sequenced in a study of CDR3 diversity in severe acne. Via MiXCR, TCRdb re-called the PCR reads, giving one row per CDR3 protein. The sample yields tens of thousands of distinct CDR3 sequences, under 65% seen once. Source material: blood. The receptors stem from a male donor in good health, without acne.

In DNA, the CDR3 is TGCGCCAGCAGTCAGACTAGCGGGAGTAATGAGCAGTTCTTC. It yields the protein CASSQTSGSNEQFF. The chain has TRBV5-1 and TRBJ2-1, with 12 bases identical to TRBD2. This CDR3 has 14 amino acids. J gave up 7 bases and V 5 bases, and 4 bases lay outside the gene matches. Germline CDR1 reads SGHRS; CDR2 reads YFSETQ.

The rearrangement links TRBV5-1 to TRBJ1-5, with 8 bases that match TRBD1. Germline V lookup: CDR1 SGHRS, CDR2 YFSETQ. The CDR3 runs to 14 residues. V shed 4 bases and J 7 bases; nucleotides not matched to a gene: 7. CDR3 region: CASSPGRDRQPQHF. CDR3 sequence (DNA): TGCGCCAGCAGCCCCGGTCGGGACAGGCAGCCCCAGCATTTT.

The chain carries TRBV24-1 and TRBJ2-7; the match to TRBD1 covers 7 bases. Germline CDR1 and CDR2: KGHDR and SFDVKD. The CDR3 contains 14 residues. The V segment lost 7 bases and the J segment 3 bases; nucleotides outside the gene matches: 8. In DNA form, the CDR3 reads TGTGCCACCAGGCCCGGGACAGAAAACTACGAGCAGTACTTC. This sequence encodes CATRPGTENYEQYF.

Turning to this clonotype: The junction departs from germline at one end; a sequencing error may be responsible. The V call is TRBV10-3, the J call TRBJ1-6; 11 bases agree with TRBD1. CDR1 is ENHRY and CDR2 is SYGVKD in the germline V gene. This CDR3 region has 15 residues. CDR3 in DNA: TGTGCCGTCAGGGACGGGACAGGGGGATATTCACCCCTCCACTTT. This gives the protein CAVRDGTGGYSPLHF.

This clonotype occurred many times. The chain links TRBV5-1 to TRBJ2-1, with TRBD2 matching 8 bases. The CDR3 has 16 amino acids. Looked up from germline, CDR1 is SGHRS and CDR2 is YFSETQ. The J segment lost 2 bases and the V segment lost 6 bases, leaving 10 bases of the junction unmatched. The CDR3 nucleotides read TGCGCCAGCACCACCCCCCCGGGAGGGGCCTACAATGAGCAGTTCTTC. It is translated as CASTTPPGGAYNEQFF.

The CDR3, as DNA: TGTGCCAGCAGCTACAAAGGGGGAGGCGAAAAACTGTTTTTT. Protein product: CASSYKGGGEKLFF. The chain employs TRBV7-9 and TRBJ1-4, with a possible D match to TRBD1 (6 bases). Germline values: CDR1 SEHNR, CDR2 FQNEAQ (reference sequence). V lost 4 bases, J lost 8 bases, and 14 bases lay in between. This CDR3 has 14 amino acids. The variable domain in full, completed from reference TRBV7-9 and TRBJ1-4, reads DTGVSQNPRHKITKRGQNVTFRCDPISEHNRLYWYRQTLGQGPEFLTYFQNEAQLEKSRLLSDRFSAERPKGSFSTLEIQRTEQGDSAMYLCASSYKGGGEKLFFGSGTQLSVL.

The chain links TRBV7-6 to TRBJ2-5, with 7 bases fitting TRBD2. The CDR3 spans 18 residues. Trimming at V came to 3 bases and at J to 5 bases, leaving 18 bases not matched to a gene. Germline CDR1 and CDR2: SGHVS and FNYEAQ. In DNA form, the CDR3 reads TGTGCCAGCAGCTTCGGGTTTCGCGGGGGAGCGGGGAAGGAGACCCAGTACTTC. It yields the protein CASSFGFRGGAGKETQYF.

This clonotype has only one observation. The V and J genes are TRBV6-5 and TRBJ1-1; D is perhaps TRBD1 (6 bases). There are 16 residues in the CDR3. Looked up from germline, CDR1 is MNHEY and CDR2 is SVGAGI. Between the trimmed V and J ends, which lost 7 bases and 4 bases, there was a span of 22 bases. The CDR3 sequence is CASTRGEGPGSTEAFF. The CDR3 bases are TGTGCCAGCACCAGGGGAGAGGGGCCAGGGAGCACTGAAGCTTTCTTT.

This clonotype was detected a few times. The V call is TRBV5-6, the J call TRBJ2-7; D is ambiguous. The CDR3 sequence is 13 residues long. CDR1 SGHDT and CDR2 YYEEEE come from the germline V gene. V was cut by 4 bases and J by 5 bases, with 13 bases left in between. CDR3 loop: CASSEYRRNEQYF. For the CDR3, the DNA is TGTGCCAGCAGCGAATATCGTCGGAACGAGCAGTACTTC. The whole variable domain, filled in from reference TRBV5-6 and TRBJ2-7, reads DAGVTQSPTHLIKTRGQQVTLRCSPKSGHDTVSWYQQALGQGPQFIFQYYEEEERQRGNFPDRFSGHQFPNYSSELNVNALLLGDSALYLCASSEYRRNEQYFGPGTRLTVT.

V usage is TRBV9 and J usage is TRBJ2-7; no definite D call. The germline V and J ends were trimmed by 4 bases and 6 bases, with 20 bases remaining between them. The length of the CDR3 is 15 residues. Germline V lookup: CDR1 SGDLS, CDR2 YYNGEE. In nucleotides, the CDR3 is TGTGCCAGCAGCCCAGACCGGGCCTTGGGAACCGAGCAGTACTTC. Translated: CASSPDRALGTEQYF. The full variable domain, its missing parts supplied by reference TRBV9 and TRBJ2-7, is DSGVTQTPKHLITATGQRVTLRCSPRSGDLSVYWYQQSLDQGLQFLIQYYNGEERAKGNILERFSAQQFPDLHSELNLSSLELGDSALYFCASSPDRALGTEQYFGPGTRLTVT.